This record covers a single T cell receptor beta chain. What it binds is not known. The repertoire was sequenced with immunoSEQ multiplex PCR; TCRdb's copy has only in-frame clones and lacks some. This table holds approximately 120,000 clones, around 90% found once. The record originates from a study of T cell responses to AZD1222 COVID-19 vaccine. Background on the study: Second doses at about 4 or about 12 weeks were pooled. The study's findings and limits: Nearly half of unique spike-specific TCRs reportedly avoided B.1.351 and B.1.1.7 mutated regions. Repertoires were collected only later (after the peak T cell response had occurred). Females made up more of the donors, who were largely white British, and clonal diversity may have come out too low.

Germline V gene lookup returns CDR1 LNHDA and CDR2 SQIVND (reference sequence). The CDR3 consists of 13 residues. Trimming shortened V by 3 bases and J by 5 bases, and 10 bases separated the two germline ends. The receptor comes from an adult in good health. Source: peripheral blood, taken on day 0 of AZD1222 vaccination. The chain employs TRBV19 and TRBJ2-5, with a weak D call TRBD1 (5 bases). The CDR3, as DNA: TGTGCCAGTAGTATGCAGGGTGAGGAGACCCAGTACTTC. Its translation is CASSMQGEETQYF.